A single sample is the source of the 29 T cell receptor beta chains below, sequenced in a study of neurological immune-mediated disorders. TCRdb fed the 5' RACE reads into MiXCR, producing one record per CDR3 protein. Of tens of thousands of distinct CDR3 sequences detected, 3% to 4% appear once; the ten largest clones hold more than 3%. The sequenced material came from PBMCs. These receptors were taken from a man in his forties or fifties with multiple sclerosis.

This clonotype was counted at least ten times. This sequence joins TRBV20-1 and TRBJ1-5; D is ambiguous. The CDR3 runs 13 residues. Per the germline V gene, CDR1 is DFQATT and CDR2 is SNEGSKA (reference sequence). Trimming cost V 2 bases and J 2 bases, with 7 bases left between them. In DNA, the CDR3 is TGCAGTGCTAGAAATTCGGGCAATCAGCCCCAGCATTTT. Translated: CSARNSGNQPQHF.

This clonotype was seen at least ten times. A junction end diverges from the germline sequence, so it may reflect a read error. The chain is built from TRBV10-3 and TRBJ2-2; weak D call: TRBD1 (6 bases). CDR3 length: 13 residues. CDR1 is ENHRY, CDR2 SYGVKD, per germline. The DNA for the CDR3 is TGCGCCATCAGTGAGAACAGGGCCGGGGAGCTGTTTTTT. It is translated as CAISENRAGELFF.

The sample holds many counts of this clonotype. The rearrangement joins TRBV12-3 or TRBV12-4 to TRBJ1-2, with D possibly being TRBD1 (6 bases). V was cut by 5 bases and J by 4 bases, with 11 bases left in between. This CDR3 comprises 13 residues. CDR3 residues: CASSVQGTYGYTF. CDR3 DNA sequence: TGTGCCAGCAGTGTACAGGGCACCTATGGCTACACCTTC.

Ten or more counts support this clonotype. The chain is built from TRBV20-1 and TRBJ1-5, with D perhaps TRBD1 (5 bases). CDR3 length equals 14 residues. V was shortened by 4 bases and J by 1 base, with 11 bases between the two germline ends. Germline V lookup: CDR1 DFQATT, CDR2 SNEGSKA (reference sequence). In DNA, the CDR3 is TGCAGTGCTACTACCCGGGACAGCAATCAGCCCCAGCATTTT. Its protein product is CSATTRDSNQPQHF.

At least ten counts were recorded for this clonotype. The V and J genes are TRBV3-1 and TRBJ1-5; a weak D match, TRBD1 (6 bases). Germline V lookup: CDR1 LGHDT, CDR2 YNNKEL (reference sequence). Trimming left V 5 bases short and J 4 bases short, with 12 bases between. CDR3 length: 14 residues. The DNA for the CDR3 is TGTGCCAGCAGCACCACAGGGAAGAATCAGCCCCAGCATTTT. Translating it yields CASSTTGKNQPQHF.

This clonotype was seen repeatedly, ten times or more. V gene TRBV7-8 combines with J gene TRBJ2-5; a possible D gene is TRBD1 (5 bases). The germline V gene has CDR1 SGHVS and CDR2 FQNEAQ. Trimming stripped 5 bases from V and 6 bases from J, with 16 bases between. The CDR3 contains 14 residues. CDR3 residues: CASSPTDLRQTQYF. The CDR3 coding sequence is TGTGCCAGCAGCCCGACAGACCTAAGGCAGACCCAGTACTTC.

In its sample, this clonotype was seen many times. The chain combines TRBV5-1 with TRBJ2-1; 9 nucleotides line up with TRBD1. V was clipped by 10 bases and J by 5 bases; unmatched bases: 4. The germline CDR1 and CDR2 sequences are SGHRS and YFSETQ. The CDR3 contains 12 residues. For the CDR3, the DNA is TGCGCCTCCCGACAGGGGGACAATGAGCAGTTCTTC. Residues: CASRQGDNEQFF.

This clonotype was counted ten times or more. The rearrangement links TRBV7-6 to TRBJ2-5; no clear D gene. The CDR3 runs 12 residues. CDR1 is SGHVS and CDR2 is FNYEAQ in the germline V gene. Trimming took off 2 bases at V and 6 bases at J, with 7 bases between the two ends. CDR3 in amino acids: CASSLREKTQYF. CDR3 in DNA: TGTGCCAGCAGCTTAAGAGAGAAGACCCAGTACTTC.

This clonotype was seen at least ten times. CDR3 in amino acids: CASSFRTGRNIQYF. The DNA for the CDR3 is TGTGCCAGCAGCTTTAGGACAGGGCGGAACATTCAGTACTTC. The chain is built from TRBV7-2 and TRBJ2-4; 8 bases agree with TRBD1. This CDR3 is built from 14 residues. The germline gives CDR1 SGHTA, CDR2 FQGNSA. Trimming took 3 bases from V and 7 from J; bases not matched to a gene: 5. The full variable domain, in which reference TRBV7-2 and TRBJ2-4 provide the parts outside the CDR3, is GAGVSQSPSNKVTEKGKDVELRCDPISGHTALYWYRQSLGQGLEFLIYFQGNSAPDKSGLPSDRFSAERTGGSVSTLTIQRTQQEDSAVYLCASSFRTGRNIQYFGAGTRLSVL.

This clonotype was observed at least ten times. V is TRBV20-1 and J is TRBJ2-1, with 9 bases aligning to TRBD2. Germline CDR1 is DFQATT and CDR2 is SNEGSKA (reference sequence). The CDR3 has 13 residues. The J segment lost 6 bases and the V segment lost 7 bases, leaving 7 bases of the junction unmatched. DNA of the CDR3: TGCAGTGGCAGCGGGAGGCTGGGCAATGAGCAGTTCTTC. It translates to CSGSGRLGNEQFF.

This clonotype came up many times. The junction departs from the called germline gene at one end, perhaps through a read error. The chain links TRBV30 to TRBJ1-3; a possible D gene is TRBD1 (6 bases). Per the germline V gene, CDR1 is GTSNPN and CDR2 is SVGIG (reference sequence). CDR3 length: 12 amino acids. DNA of the CDR3: TGTGCCTGGAGTGCACAGGGAACCACCATATATTTT. It codes for CAWSAQGTTIYF.

V is TRBV7-6 and J is TRBJ1-2; D gene uncertain. The germline gives CDR1 SGHVS, CDR2 FNYEAQ. The CDR3 totals 13 residues. Deletions cut 1 base from V and 6 bases from J, with 9 bases between. The CDR3 loop is CASSLGLRDGYTF. CDR3 nucleotide sequence: TGTGCCAGCAGCTTAGGACTGAGGGATGGCTACACCTTC.

This clonotype has ten or more counts. The J gene is TRBJ2-1, the V gene TRBV12-3 or TRBV12-4; D may be TRBD1 (6 bases). V lost 3 bases, J lost 9 bases, and 12 bases lay in between. The CDR3 spans 13 residues. As DNA, the CDR3 is TGTGCCAGCAGTTTCATGGGGGCCGTTGAGCAGTTCTTC. Its protein product is CASSFMGAVEQFF.

The chain couples TRBV4-2 to TRBJ2-1; no firm D call. Trimming took 1 base from V and 8 from J, leaving 9 bases between them. This CDR3 comprises 13 residues. Germline assignment: CDR1 LGHNA and CDR2 YNFKEQ. The CDR3 sequence: CASSQGGRDEQFF. In DNA form, the CDR3 reads TGTGCCAGCAGCCAAGGGGGAAGGGATGAGCAGTTCTTC.

This clonotype was observed at least ten times. CDR3 bases: TGTGCCAGCAGCTTAAGTGGGACAGGGCTCGAGCAGTACTTC. It specifies CASSLSGTGLEQYF. The V gene is TRBV7-6, the J gene TRBJ2-7; 9 bases are shared with TRBD1. Germline CDR1 reads SGHVS; CDR2 reads FNYEAQ. The CDR3 has 14 residues. With 2 bases clipped from V and 6 bases from J, the junction kept 5 bases outside the gene matches. The whole variable domain, remainder taken from reference TRBV7-6 and TRBJ2-7, is GAGVSQSPRYKVTKRGQDVALRCDPISGHVSLYWYRQALGQGPEFLTYFNYEAQQDKSGLPNDRFSAERPEGSISTLTIQRTEQRDSAMYRCASSLSGTGLEQYFGPGTRLTVT.

In its sample, this clonotype was seen many times. The V gene is TRBV5-5, the J gene TRBJ2-1; the match to TRBD1 covers 9 bases. Germline V lookup: CDR1 SGHKS, CDR2 YYEKEE (reference sequence). Unmatched junction bases numbered 6, after V lost 1 base and J lost 7 bases. The CDR3 spans 15 residues. The CDR3: CASSLTGGSTNEQFF. Here the CDR3 DNA reads TGTGCCAGCAGCTTGACAGGGGGCTCTACAAATGAGCAGTTCTTC. The full variable domain, completed using reference TRBV5-5 and TRBJ2-1, is DAGVTQSPTHLIKTRGQQVTLRCSPISGHKSVSWYQQVLGQGPQFIFQYYEKEERGRGNFPDRFSARQFPNYSSELNVNALLLGDSALYLCASSLTGGSTNEQFFGPGTRLTVL.

This clonotype has ten or more counts. The chain couples TRBV12-3 or TRBV12-4 to TRBJ1-1, with D possibly being TRBD1 (6 bases). V was trimmed by 6 bases and J by 4 bases, leaving 12 bases between them. This CDR3 spans 13 amino acids. The CDR3 sequence is CASSSTGSTEAFF. The CDR3 region has the DNA TGTGCCAGCAGCTCCACAGGGAGCACTGAAGCTTTCTTT.

This clonotype has a count of ten or more. The chain links TRBV10-3 to TRBJ2-7; 9 bases line up with TRBD1. The germline V gene encodes CDR1 ENHRY and CDR2 SYGVKD. This CDR3 comprises 15 residues. Trimming at V came to 6 bases and at J to 2 bases, leaving 8 bases not matched to a gene. The CDR3 region is CAIRGGTGFPYEQYF. The CDR3 coding sequence is TGTGCCATCAGGGGAGGGACAGGGTTTCCCTACGAGCAGTACTTC.

This clonotype has a count of ten or more. The chain links TRBV4-1 to TRBJ2-3; D not resolved. The V and J ends lost 0 bases and 2 bases respectively, with 9 bases between them. This CDR3 region has 15 residues. CDR1 is MGHRA, CDR2 YSYEKL, per germline. CDR3 in amino acids: CASSQDASATDTQYF. In nucleotides, the CDR3 is TGCGCCAGCAGCCAAGACGCGAGCGCCACAGATACGCAGTATTTT.

The chain couples TRBV5-1 to TRBJ2-4; D may match TRBD1 or TRBD2 (5 bases each). V was cut by 1 base and J by 5 bases, with 13 bases left in between. CDR3 length: 15 residues. In germline, CDR1 is SGHRS, CDR2 YFSETQ. CDR3 coding DNA: TGCGCCAGCAGCTTGCCCGGGACCAGGGAAAACATTCAGTACTTC. Translating it yields CASSLPGTRENIQYF.

This clonotype was recorded many times. The V call is TRBV12-3 or TRBV12-4, the J call TRBJ2-1; unclear D gene. This CDR3 is built from 14 residues. V lost 6 bases and J lost 7, with 16 bases in between. CDR3 protein: CASRYFGDRNEQFF. CDR3 sequence (DNA): TGTGCCAGCAGGTATTTTGGGGATCGGAATGAGCAGTTCTTC.

This clonotype was observed many times. V and J are TRBV6-5 and TRBJ1-5; D uncertain. In germline, CDR1 is MNHEY, CDR2 SVGAGI. Trimming took off 6 bases at V and 7 bases at J, with 16 bases between the two ends. This CDR3 has 14 residues. The CDR3, as DNA: TGTGCCAGCAGCAGGTTAGGGATCCGCCAGCCCCAGCATTTT. Translated: CASSRLGIRQPQHF.

This clonotype was counted many times. The chain couples TRBV20-1 to TRBJ2-7; no clear D. The germline V gene has CDR1 DFQATT and CDR2 SNEGSKA (reference sequence). V was clipped by 0 bases and J by 5 bases, with 14 bases between them. This CDR3 has 14 residues. CDR3 amino acids: CSARDLVYGHEQYF. The CDR3 coding sequence is TGCAGTGCTAGAGATCTTGTGTACGGGCACGAGCAGTACTTC.

In its sample, this clonotype was seen many times. This chain links TRBV20-1 with TRBJ1-6; no clear D. Germline CDR1 is DFQATT and CDR2 is SNEGSKA (reference sequence). The CDR3 sequence is 13 residues long. Trimming shortened V by 3 bases and J by 6 bases, and 9 bases separated the two germline ends. The CDR3 region is CSARNVINSPLHF. The CDR3 region has the DNA TGCAGTGCTAGGAACGTAATTAATTCACCCCTCCACTTT.

This clonotype was seen only a few times. The chain carries TRBV27 and TRBJ2-7; D uncertain. Germline-derived CDR1 and CDR2 are MNHEY and SMNVEV (reference sequence). The CDR3 length is 13 residues. Trimming removed 4 bases from V and 5 bases from J, with 12 bases in between. The CDR3 here is CASSSSVWNEQYF. As DNA, the CDR3 is TGTGCCAGCAGTTCCTCCGTGTGGAACGAGCAGTACTTC.

In the case of this clonotype: Since no conserved phenylalanine or tryptophan closes the CDR3, a read error is the likely cause. V usage is TRBV5-1 and J usage is TRBJ1-1, with 10 bases fitting TRBD1. This CDR3 region has 15 residues. Germline V gene data show CDR1 as SGHRS and CDR2 as YFSETQ. V was pared by 4 bases and J by 7 bases, with 10 bases of the junction left unmatched. CDR3 bases: TGCGCCAGCAGCCAACCGGGACAGGGGATTTTTGAAGCTTTCAAT. The encoded protein is CASSQPGQGIFEAFN.

In this sample, this clonotype turned up many times. CDR3 bases: TGCGCCAGCGCGGGGGGGCCCTCGTACAATGAGCAGTTCTTC. It specifies CASAGGPSYNEQFF. This chain joins TRBV5-1 and TRBJ2-1, with 9 bases fitting TRBD2. The germline CDR1 and CDR2 sequences are SGHRS and YFSETQ. The CDR3 is 14 amino acids. V lost 7 bases and J lost 4; bases outside the gene matches: 6.

The table lists this clonotype with many counts. The chain uses TRBV7-2 and TRBJ2-7; D call uncertain. V dropped 1 base and J dropped 3 bases, with 4 bases sitting between them. Germline CDR1 and CDR2: SGHTA and FQGNSA. This CDR3 has 12 amino acids. CDR3 DNA sequence: TGTGCCAGCAGCTTAGAGAGCTACGAGCAGTACTTC. Protein: CASSLESYEQYF.

The chain has TRBV12-3 or TRBV12-4 and TRBJ2-2; 8 bases map to TRBD1. V was pared by 6 bases and J by 6 bases, with 9 bases of the junction left unmatched. This CDR3 has 15 residues. The CDR3: CASSSSTRGPGELFF. The CDR3 DNA is TGTGCCAGCAGCAGCTCGACCAGGGGGCCCGGGGAGCTGTTTTTT.